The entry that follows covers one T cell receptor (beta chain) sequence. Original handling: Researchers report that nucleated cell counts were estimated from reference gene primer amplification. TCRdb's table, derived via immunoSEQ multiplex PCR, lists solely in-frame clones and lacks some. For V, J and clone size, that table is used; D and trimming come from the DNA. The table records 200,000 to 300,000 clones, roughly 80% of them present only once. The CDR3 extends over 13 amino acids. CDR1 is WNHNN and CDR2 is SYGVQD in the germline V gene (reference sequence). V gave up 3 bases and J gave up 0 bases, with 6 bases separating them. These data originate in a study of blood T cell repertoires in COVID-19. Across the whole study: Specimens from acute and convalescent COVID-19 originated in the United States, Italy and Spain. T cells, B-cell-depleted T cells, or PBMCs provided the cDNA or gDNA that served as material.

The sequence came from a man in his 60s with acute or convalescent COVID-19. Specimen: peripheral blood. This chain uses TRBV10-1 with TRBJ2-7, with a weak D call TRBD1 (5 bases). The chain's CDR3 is CASSEGASYEQYF. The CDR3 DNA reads TGCGCCAGCAGTGAAGGGGCCTCCTACGAGCAGTACTTC.